What follows describes a single TCR beta chain. Under the authors' procedure: Estimation of nucleated cell counts was performed using reference gene primer amplification. Using immunoSEQ multiplex PCR, the repertoire was profiled, and TCRdb retains in-frame clones only, with some absent. V, J and clone size are those of that table, while D and trimming were read from the DNA. The data show approximately 250,000 clones, 85% seen once. This record comes from a study of blood T cell repertoires in COVID-19. Overall study context: PBMCs, B-cell-depleted T cells, or T cells were the source of the cDNA or gDNA that made up the material.

The CDR3 spans 14 residues. Germline V lookup: CDR1 MNHEY, CDR2 SVGAGI. V lost 6 bases, J lost 5 bases, and 8 bases stayed unmatched. This chain connects TRBV6-5 to TRBJ1-2; 8 nucleotides agree with TRBD1. This clonotype was sampled from a man aged 50 to 60 with COVID-19, enrolled during active disease. The sequencing sample was made of peripheral blood. CDR3 amino acids: CASSRGQARYGYTF. The CDR3 DNA follows: TGTGCCAGCAGCCGGGGACAGGCGCGGTATGGCTACACCTTC.